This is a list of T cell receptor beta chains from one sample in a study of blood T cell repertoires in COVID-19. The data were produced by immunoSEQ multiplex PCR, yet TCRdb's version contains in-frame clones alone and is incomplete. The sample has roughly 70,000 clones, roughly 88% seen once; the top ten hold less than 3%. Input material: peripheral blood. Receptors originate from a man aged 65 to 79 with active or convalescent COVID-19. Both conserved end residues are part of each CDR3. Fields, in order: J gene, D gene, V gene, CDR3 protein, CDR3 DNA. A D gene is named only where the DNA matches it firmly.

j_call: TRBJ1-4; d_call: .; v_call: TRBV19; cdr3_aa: CASRDGGTNEKLFF; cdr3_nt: TGTGCCAGTAGAGATGGGGGCACTAATGAAAAACTGTTTTTT
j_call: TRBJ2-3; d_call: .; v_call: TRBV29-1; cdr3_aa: CSGQRSTDTQYF; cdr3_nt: TGCAGCGGACAGCGTAGCACAGATACGCAGTATTTT
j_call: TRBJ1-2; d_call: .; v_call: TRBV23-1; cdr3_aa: CASARGSNYGYTF; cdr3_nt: TGCGCCAGTGCCAGGGGCTCCAACTATGGCTACACCTTC
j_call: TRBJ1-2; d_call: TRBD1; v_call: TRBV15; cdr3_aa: CATSKTGIGYTF; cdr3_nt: TGTGCCACCAGCAAGACAGGGATAGGCTACACCTTC
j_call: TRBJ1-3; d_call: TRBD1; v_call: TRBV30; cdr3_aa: CAWTSQGARGNTIYF; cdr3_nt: TGTGCCTGGACCTCTCAGGGGGCGAGAGGAAACACCATATATTTT
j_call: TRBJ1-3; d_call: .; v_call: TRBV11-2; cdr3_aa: CASSPRTASGNTIYF; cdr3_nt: TGTGCCAGCAGCCCCCGGACAGCCTCTGGAAACACCATATATTTT
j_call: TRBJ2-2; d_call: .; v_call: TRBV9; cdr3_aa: CASTRGAANTGELFF; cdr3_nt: TGTGCCAGCACCCGGGGGGCCGCGAACACCGGGGAGCTGTTTTTT
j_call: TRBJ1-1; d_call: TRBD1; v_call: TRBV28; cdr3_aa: CASSLNRGNTEAFF; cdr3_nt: TGTGCCAGCAGCCTAAACAGGGGGAACACTGAAGCTTTCTTT
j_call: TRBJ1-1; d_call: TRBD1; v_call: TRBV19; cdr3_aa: CASRIRDRDTEAFF; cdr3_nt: TGTGCCAGTAGGATCCGGGACAGGGACACTGAAGCTTTCTTT
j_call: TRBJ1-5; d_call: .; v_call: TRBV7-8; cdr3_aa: CASSLGGGGKQPQHF; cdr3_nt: TGTGCCAGCAGCTTAGGAGGCGGGGGGAAACAGCCCCAGCATTTT
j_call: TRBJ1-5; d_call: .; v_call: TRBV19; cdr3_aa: CASSILGSNQPQHF; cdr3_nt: TGTGCCAGTAGTATACTAGGAAGCAATCAGCCCCAGCATTTT